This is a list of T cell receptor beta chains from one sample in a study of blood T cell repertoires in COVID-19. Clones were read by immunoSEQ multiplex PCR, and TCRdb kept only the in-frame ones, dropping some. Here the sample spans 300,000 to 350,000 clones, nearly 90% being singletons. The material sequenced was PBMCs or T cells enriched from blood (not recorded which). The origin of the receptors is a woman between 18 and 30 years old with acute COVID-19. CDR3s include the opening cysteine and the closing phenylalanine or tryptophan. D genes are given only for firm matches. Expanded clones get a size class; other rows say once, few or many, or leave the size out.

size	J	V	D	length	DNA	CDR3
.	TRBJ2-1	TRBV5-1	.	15	TGCGCCAGCAGTTTTGGGGACACCGCCTACAATGAGCAGTTCTTC	CASSFGDTAYNEQFF
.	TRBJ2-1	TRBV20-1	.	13	TGCAGTGCTAGTTCAGGAACCAACAATGAGCAGTTCTTC	CSASSGTNNEQFF
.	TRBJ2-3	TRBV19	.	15	TGTGCCAGTAGTAGGGGGGGCGCGTTAGGGGATACGCAGTATTTT	CASSRGGALGDTQYF
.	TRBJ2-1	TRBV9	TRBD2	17	TGTGCCAGCAGCGTAGGACCCAATAGCGGGAGGGCCAGTGAGCAGTTCTTC	CASSVGPNSGRASEQFF
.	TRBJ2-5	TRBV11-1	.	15	TGTGCCAGCAGCTCCCCTGGCGGGGCGGGAGAGACCCAGTACTTC	CASSSPGGAGETQYF
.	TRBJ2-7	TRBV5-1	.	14	TGCGCCAGCAGCCCCCAAGGAGTTTCCTACGAGCAGTACTTC	CASSPQGVSYEQYF
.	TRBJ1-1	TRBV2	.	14	TGTGCCAGCAAGACTGATGGTATGAACACTGAAGCTTTCTTT	CASKTDGMNTEAFF
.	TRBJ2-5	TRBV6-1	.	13	TGTGCCAGCAGTGAGAACTGGAGAGAGACCCAGTACTTC	CASSENWRETQYF
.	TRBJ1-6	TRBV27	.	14	TGTGCCAGCAGGCGGAACTCCTATAATTCACCCCTCCACTTT	CASRRNSYNSPLHF
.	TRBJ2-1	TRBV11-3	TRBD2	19	TGTGCCAGCAGCCCCCACCTTGGGACTAGCGGGAGCTCCTACAATGAGCAGTTCTTC	CASSPHLGTSGSSYNEQFF
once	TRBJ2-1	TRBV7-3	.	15	TGTGCCAGCAGCCTATCGGGAGCCTCCTACAATGAGCAGTTCTTC	CASSLSGASYNEQFF
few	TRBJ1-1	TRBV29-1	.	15	TGCAGCGTCCCCAGTGTAGGGACAATCTTCGCTGAAGCTTTCTTT	CSVPSVGTIFAEAFF
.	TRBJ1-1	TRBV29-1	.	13	TGCAGCGTCCGGGATAATGACGGCACTGAAGCTTTCTTT	CSVRDNDGTEAFF
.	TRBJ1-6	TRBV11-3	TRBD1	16	TGTGCCAGCAGCTTGCTGTACGACAGGGGAAATTCACCCCTCCACTTT	CASSLLYDRGNSPLHF
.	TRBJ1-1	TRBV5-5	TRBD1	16	TGTGCCAGCAGCTTGGGACAGGGGGCGAGAAAAACTGAAGCTTTCTTT	CASSLGQGARKTEAFF
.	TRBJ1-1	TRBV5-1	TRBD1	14	TGCGCCAGCAGCTCGACAGGGCAGGTCACTGAAGCTTTCTTT	CASSSTGQVTEAFF
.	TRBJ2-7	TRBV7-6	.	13	TGTGCCAGCAGTAACAGTATTTCCTACGAGCAGTACTTC	CASSNSISYEQYF
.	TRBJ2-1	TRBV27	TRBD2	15	TGTGCCAGCAGCGATGGGACTAGCGGATACAATGAGCAGTTCTTC	CASSDGTSGYNEQFF
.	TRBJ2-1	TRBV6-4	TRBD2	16	TGTGCCAGCAGTGACTCAGGGACTAGCGACTACAATGAGCAGTTCTTC	CASSDSGTSDYNEQFF
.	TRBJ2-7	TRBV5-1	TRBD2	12	TGCGCCAGCAGCGGCGGGAGTAACGAGCAGTACTTC	CASSGGSNEQYF
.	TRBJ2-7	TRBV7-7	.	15	TGTGCTAGCAGCTTAGCGGCGGGAAGTACCTACGAGCAGTACTTC	CASSLAAGSTYEQYF
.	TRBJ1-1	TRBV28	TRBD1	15	TGTGCCAGCAGCCCCCCCCGACAGGGAAGAACTGAAGCTTTCTTT	CASSPPRQGRTEAFF
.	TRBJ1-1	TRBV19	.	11	TGTGCCAGTAGTGGGGGCTCGGGAGCTTTCTTT	CASSGGSGAFF
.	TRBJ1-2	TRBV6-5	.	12	TGTGCCAGCATGGGGAGGAACTATGGCTACACCTTC	CASMGRNYGYTF